This T cell receptor beta chain was captured by sequencing in a study of T cells in Graves' hyperthyroidism and ophthalmopathy. Across the whole study: Once the initial diagnosis was made, peripheral blood was obtained before any treatment.

The CDR3 spans 13 residues. V dropped 7 bases and J dropped 7 bases, with 11 bases sitting between them. Per the germline V gene, CDR1 is SEHNR and CDR2 is FQNEAQ (reference sequence). The TCR beta CDR3 regions underwent amplification using RNA transcripts as the source. During a first-round RT-PCR of the TCR CDR3, the HTBI primer set was used. TCRdb independently ran MiXCR on the multiplex PCR reads; one entry per CDR3 protein. This repertoire shows roughly 350,000 distinct CDR3 sequences, roughly 14% found once; its top ten account for around 20%. The PBMCs were taken from around 9.1 ml of fresh peripheral blood. This clonotype has ten or more counts.

What was sequenced was blood. The rearrangement uses TRBV7-9 and TRBJ1-6, with D maybe TRBD1 (6 bases). The receptor was isolated from a woman aged 30 to 39 with Graves' ophthalmopathy. The CDR3: CASITGPNSPLHF. The CDR3, as DNA: TGTGCCAGCATAACAGGGCCAAATTCACCCCTCCACTTT.